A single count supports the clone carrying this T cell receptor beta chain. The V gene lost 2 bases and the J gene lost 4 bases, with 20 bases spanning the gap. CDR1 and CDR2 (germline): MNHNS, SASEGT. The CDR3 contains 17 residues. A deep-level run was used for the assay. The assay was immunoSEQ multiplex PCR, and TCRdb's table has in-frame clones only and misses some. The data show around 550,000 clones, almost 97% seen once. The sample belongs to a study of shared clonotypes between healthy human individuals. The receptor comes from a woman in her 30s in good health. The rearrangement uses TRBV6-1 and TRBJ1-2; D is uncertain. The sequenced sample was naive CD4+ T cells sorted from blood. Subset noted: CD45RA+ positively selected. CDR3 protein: CASSEMSVGASFYGYTF. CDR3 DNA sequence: TGTGCCAGCAGTGAAATGTCCGTCGGTGCGAGCTTCTATGGCTACACCTTC.